This T cell receptor (beta chain) is from a study of T cell changes during pregnancy in multiple sclerosis. The CDR3 is 17 residues long. The J segment lost 5 bases and the V segment lost 5 bases, leaving 14 bases of the junction unmatched. CDR1 is MGHDK, CDR2 SYGVNS, per germline. The method was immunoSEQ multiplex PCR; TCRdb's version includes in-frame clones alone and lacks a portion of them. The sample includes some 61,000 clones, about 90% of them seen just once. The chain links TRBV25-1 to TRBJ2-2; TRBD1 agrees at 7 bases. Sequences were derived from peripheral blood, sampled in the second trimester of pregnancy. This TCR was recovered from a female donor with multiple sclerosis, enrolled in a pregnancy study. The DNA of the CDR3 is TGTGCCAGCAGTTCCCGGGGACAGCAAAAGTGGACCGGGGAGCTGTTTTTT. This codes for CASSSRGQQKWTGELFF.